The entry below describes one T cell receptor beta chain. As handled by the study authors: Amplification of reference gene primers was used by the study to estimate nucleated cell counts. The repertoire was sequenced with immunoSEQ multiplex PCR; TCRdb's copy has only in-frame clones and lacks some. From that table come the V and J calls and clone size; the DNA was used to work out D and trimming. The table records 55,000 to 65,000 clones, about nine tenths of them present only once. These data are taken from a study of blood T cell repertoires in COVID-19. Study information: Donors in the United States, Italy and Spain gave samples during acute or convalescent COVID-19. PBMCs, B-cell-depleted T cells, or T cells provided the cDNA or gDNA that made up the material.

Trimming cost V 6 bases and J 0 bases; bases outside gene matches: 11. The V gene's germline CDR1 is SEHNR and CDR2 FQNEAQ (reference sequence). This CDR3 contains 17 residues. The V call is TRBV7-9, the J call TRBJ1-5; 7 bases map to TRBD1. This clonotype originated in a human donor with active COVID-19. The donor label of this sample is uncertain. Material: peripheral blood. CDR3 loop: CASSNVRDRYSNQPQHF. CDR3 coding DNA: TGTGCCAGCAGTAACGTTCGGGACAGATATAGCAATCAGCCCCAGCATTTT.